These T cell receptor beta chains were read from a single sample in a study of cytomegalovirus exposure and HLA in healthy donors. Produced via immunoSEQ multiplex PCR; TCRdb's table is partial and in-frame only. This sample carries some 190,000 clones, 70% to 80% of them seen once, and the ten largest clones take around 1.5%. The sample taken for sequencing was PBMCs. The receptors originated from a man between 18 and 29 years old in good health and CMV-seronegative. Each CDR3 is given with its conserved first and last residue. A D gene is named only where the DNA matches it firmly. A row's size may be missing; if present it is once, few, many or a size class.

D gene | clone size | J gene | V gene | CDR3 DNA | CDR3 protein
- | - | TRBJ2-3 | TRBV5-6 | TGTGCCAGCAGCTTGTTCGGCGGTACTAGCACAGATACGCAGTATTTT | CASSLFGGTSTDTQYF
- | - | TRBJ2-5 | TRBV5-1 | TGCGCCAGCAGCCAAGCTCATGAGAGGGAGACCCAGTACTTC | CASSQAHERETQYF
TRBD1 | - | TRBJ1-5 | TRBV12-5 | TGTGCTAGTGGTTTGGTACTCGGGACAGCCAACAATCAGCCCCAGCATTTT | CASGLVLGTANNQPQHF
- | - | TRBJ2-4 | TRBV5-1 | TGCGCCAGCAGCAACGACATGACCTTAAACATTCAGTACTTC | CASSNDMTLNIQYF
- | - | TRBJ1-6 | TRBV30 | TGTGCCTGGAGGGCTGGGAGCTCCTATAATTCACCCCTCCACTTT | CAWRAGSSYNSPLHF
- | - | TRBJ1-1 | TRBV5-1 | TGCGCCAGCAGCTTGGCCCAAAGTCGAACTCAAACGTGTGAAGCTTTCTTT | CASSLAQSRTQTCEAFF
TRBD1 | - | TRBJ1-2 | TRBV6-1 | TGTGCCAGCACCGACAGGGGAACCAACTATGGCTACACCTTC | CASTDRGTNYGYTF
- | many | TRBJ1-1 | TRBV6-6 | TGTGCCAGCCTCCCTCTCCAGGGTGGGACTGAAGCTTTCTTT | CASLPLQGGTEAFF
TRBD1 | - | TRBJ2-7 | TRBV7-9 | TGTGCCAGCAGCCTAGGGACAGCCTACGAGCAGTACTTC | CASSLGTAYEQYF
TRBD1 | once | TRBJ2-7 | TRBV19 | TGTGCCACCCGGGACAGTTACGAGCAGTACTTC | CATRDSYEQYF
- | - | TRBJ1-5 | TRBV2 | TGTGCCAGCATGGGGACATTGGGCAATCAGCCCCAGCATTTT | CASMGTLGNQPQHF
- | few | TRBJ2-2 | TRBV4-3 | TGCGCCAGCAGCCAACATACCGGGACAAGGGCCGGGGAGCTGTTTTTT | CASSQHTGTRAGELFF
- | few | TRBJ2-3 | TRBV20-1 | TGCAGTGCTAAAGGGGTTGATACGCAGTATTTT | CSAKGVDTQYF
TRBD1 | - | TRBJ1-3 | TRBV5-6 | TGTGCCAGCAGCTCGTACAGGGGGCTAGGCGGAAACACCATATATTTT | CASSSYRGLGGNTIYF
TRBD2 | - | TRBJ2-1 | TRBV14 | TGTGCCAGCAGCCAAGATGGGGAGGGTCTCGACAATGAGCAGTTCTTC | CASSQDGEGLDNEQFF
- | - | TRBJ1-2 | TRBV19 | TGTGCCGCTTCGTACGGGGGGCGCGGCTATGGCTACACCTTC | CAASYGGRGYGYTF
TRBD1 | - | TRBJ2-3 | TRBV5-1 | TGCGCCAGGGCCCCGGGACAGGGATCAAATACGCAGTATTTT | CARAPGQGSNTQYF
- | - | TRBJ2-7 | TRBV5-4 | TGTGCCAGCAGCACCAGCTCCTACGAGCAGTACTTC | CASSTSSYEQYF
TRBD1 | - | TRBJ1-2 | TRBV19 | TGTGCCAGTAGTATCCAGGGGGTTGGGGGCTACACCTTC | CASSIQGVGGYTF
TRBD2 | - | TRBJ2-1 | TRBV6-6 | TGTGCCAGCACCTGGACTAGCGGCAACAATGAGCAGTTCTTC | CASTWTSGNNEQFF
- | few | TRBJ2-7 | TRBV13 | TGTGCCAGCAGCTTTCTAGGTAACGAGCAGTACTTC | CASSFLGNEQYF
- | - | TRBJ1-1 | TRBV6-5 | TGTGCCAGCAGATTCCGGGAAACGAACACTGAAGCTTTCTTT | CASRFRETNTEAFF
- | - | TRBJ2-3 | TRBV21-1 | TGCGGATATTATCGAGAGGCGGTGGGAGATACGCAGTATTTT | CGYYREAVGDTQYF
- | - | TRBJ1-1 | TRBV7-8 | TGTGCCAGCAGCTTGAAACGGACGGGAGAAGCTTTCTTT | CASSLKRTGEAFF
- | - | TRBJ1-2 | TRBV5-8 | TGTGCCAGCAGCAGGGGCCAGGGTGTGGGCTACACCTTC | CASSRGQGVGYTF
TRBD1 | - | TRBJ1-1 | TRBV30 | TGTGCCTGGACCCCGGGGTGGTCAGGGGGCGGTGGTGCTTTCTTT | CAWTPGWSGGGGAFF
- | - | TRBJ2-2 | TRBV7-2 | TGTGCCAGCAGCTTGGACAATCAAAAAGGGAACACCGGGGAGCTGTTTTTT | CASSLDNQKGNTGELFF
- | - | TRBJ1-2 | TRBV18 | TGTGCCAGCTCACCCAAGGCTGGGGGGATGTTTGGCTATGGCTACACCTTC | CASSPKAGGMFGYGYTF
TRBD1 | - | TRBJ1-2 | TRBV2 | TGTGCCAACCGTCCCGGGACAGGGAACTATGGCTACACCTTC | CANRPGTGNYGYTF
- | - | TRBJ2-7 | TRBV9 | TGTGCCAGCAGCGGGTTACAGGGCGACAACGAGCAGTACTTC | CASSGLQGDNEQYF
- | few | TRBJ2-7 | TRBV4-1 | TGCGCCAGCAGCCAAATCCCCAGGACATCCAACGAGCAGTACTTC | CASSQIPRTSNEQYF
- | - | TRBJ2-3 | TRBV27 | TGTGCCAGCGGGGCCGGGGGACATACGCAGTATTTT | CASGAGGHTQYF
- | - | TRBJ1-4 | TRBV6-1 | TGTGCCAGCAGTGAAGCGACTGTGCGGGAGCGGGAAAAACTGTTTTTT | CASSEATVREREKLFF
- | - | TRBJ1-5 | TRBV6-5 | TGTGCCAGCAGTTCTTTAGGGCGGGGTGGCCCCCAGCATTTT | CASSSLGRGGPQHF
TRBD1 | - | TRBJ2-6 | TRBV27 | TGTGCCAGCAGTCTATCGGGACAGCCTAGCTCTGGGGCCAACGTCCTGACTTTC | CASSLSGQPSSGANVLTF
- | - | TRBJ1-3 | TRBV29-1 | TGCAGCGTCCGCACTTCATCTGGAAACACCATATATTTT | CSVRTSSGNTIYF
- | - | TRBJ1-5 | TRBV5-6 | TGTGCCAGCACATGGGGGGGCAATCAGCCCCAGCATTTT | CASTWGGNQPQHF
- | - | TRBJ2-7 | TRBV6-5 | TGTGCCAGCAGTTCCCCCAGGATTCCCTACGAGCAGTACTTC | CASSSPRIPYEQYF
- | - | TRBJ2-7 | TRBV7-3 | TGTGCCAGCAGCCTAGACCCGACCTACGAGCAGTACTTC | CASSLDPTYEQYF
- | - | TRBJ1-3 | TRBV6-1 | TGTGCCAGCAGTGAAAGGACAGACTCTGGAAACACCATATATTTT | CASSERTDSGNTIYF
- | - | TRBJ1-1 | TRBV21-1 | TGTGCCAGCAGCAAAGCCGCGTCAAACACTGAAGCTTTCTTT | CASSKAASNTEAFF
TRBD2 | - | TRBJ2-1 | TRBV5-1 | TGCGCCAGCAGCTTGGAGCGGGGGGGTTATTACAATGAGCAGTTCTTC | CASSLERGGYYNEQFF
- | - | TRBJ2-3 | TRBV27 | TGTGCCAGCAGTCCTACAGGGGGCTGGTTTGAGCGGGAGGCCGGGTATACGCAGTATTTT | CASSPTGGWFEREAGYTQYF
- | - | TRBJ2-6 | TRBV6-4 | TGTGCCAGCAGTCCCGAGGTGTACTCTGGGGCCAACGTCCTGACTTTC | CASSPEVYSGANVLTF
TRBD2 | - | TRBJ2-7 | TRBV5-4 | TGTGCCAGCAGCACGGGGGGACTAGCGGGAGGAGTATCCTACGAGCAGTACTTC | CASSTGGLAGGVSYEQYF
TRBD2 | - | TRBJ2-7 | TRBV15 | TGTGCCACCAGCAGAGAAAGCGGGAGTATTTACGAGCAGTACTTC | CATSRESGSIYEQYF
TRBD1 | few | TRBJ1-1 | TRBV4-1 | TGCGCCAGCAGCCAAAATCCTCCGGTCGACAGGGCTATCATGAACACTGAAGCTTTCTTT | CASSQNPPVDRAIMNTEAFF
TRBD1 | - | TRBJ1-2 | TRBV7-2 | TGTGCCAGCGGGCCCGGAAGGGGGACAGGGGAACATGGCTACACCTTC | CASGPGRGTGEHGYTF
TRBD1 | - | TRBJ1-6 | TRBV5-6 | TGTGCCAGCAGCTTGGTTTCAGGGGGTTCACCCCTCCACTTT | CASSLVSGGSPLHF
TRBD1 | few | TRBJ1-5 | TRBV2 | TGTGCCAGCAGTCTCCGGGACAGGGCTAATCAGCCCCAGCATTTT | CASSLRDRANQPQHF
- | - | TRBJ1-1 | TRBV20-1 | TGCAGTGTTAAGCTCAGGCTCTTCCCTTTCTTT | CSVKLRLFPFF
- | few | TRBJ1-5 | TRBV19 | TGTGCCAGTAGTATAGATTTGGAGTCCTCTAATAGCAATCAGCCCCAGCATTTT | CASSIDLESSNSNQPQHF
- | - | TRBJ2-5 | TRBV7-9 | TGTGCCAGCAGCCCCCCCGAGGAGACCCAGTACTTC | CASSPPEETQYF